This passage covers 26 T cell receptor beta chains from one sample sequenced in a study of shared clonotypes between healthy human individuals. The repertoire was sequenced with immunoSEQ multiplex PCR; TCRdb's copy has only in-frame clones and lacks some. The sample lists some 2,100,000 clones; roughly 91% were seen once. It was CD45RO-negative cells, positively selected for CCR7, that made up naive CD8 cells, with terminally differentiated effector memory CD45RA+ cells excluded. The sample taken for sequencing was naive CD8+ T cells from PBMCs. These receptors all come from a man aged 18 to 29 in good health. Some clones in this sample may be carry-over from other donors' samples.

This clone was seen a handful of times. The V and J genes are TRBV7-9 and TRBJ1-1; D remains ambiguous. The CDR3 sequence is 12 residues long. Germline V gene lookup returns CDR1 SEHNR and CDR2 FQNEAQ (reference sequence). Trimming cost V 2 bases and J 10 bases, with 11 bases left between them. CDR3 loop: CASSLFTEGAFF. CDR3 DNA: TGTGCCAGCAGCTTATTTACTGAGGGAGCTTTCTTT.

In DNA form, the CDR3 reads TGTGCCACCACCCCGGGCAGCGTTTACGAGCAGTACTTC. Its translation: CATTPGSVYEQYF. This sequence joins TRBV11-2 and TRBJ2-7; D remains ambiguous. CDR3 length equals 13 residues. Deletions cut 10 bases from V and 4 bases from J, with 17 bases between. Germline V gene data show CDR1 as SGHAT and CDR2 as FQNNGV.

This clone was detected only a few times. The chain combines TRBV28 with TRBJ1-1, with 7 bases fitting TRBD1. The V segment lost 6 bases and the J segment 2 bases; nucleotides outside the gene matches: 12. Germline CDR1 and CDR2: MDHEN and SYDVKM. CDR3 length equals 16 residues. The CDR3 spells CASSLWGHRGNTEAFF. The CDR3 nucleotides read TGTGCCAGCAGCCTGTGGGGGCACAGGGGCAACACTGAAGCTTTCTTT.

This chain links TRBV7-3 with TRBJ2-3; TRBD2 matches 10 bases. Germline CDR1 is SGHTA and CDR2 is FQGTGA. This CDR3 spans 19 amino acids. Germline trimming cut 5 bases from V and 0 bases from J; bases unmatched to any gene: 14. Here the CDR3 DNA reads TGTGCCAGCAGCCCCCATTCTAGCGGGAGAGGTTTTAGCACAGATACGCAGTATTTT. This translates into CASSPHSSGRGFSTDTQYF.

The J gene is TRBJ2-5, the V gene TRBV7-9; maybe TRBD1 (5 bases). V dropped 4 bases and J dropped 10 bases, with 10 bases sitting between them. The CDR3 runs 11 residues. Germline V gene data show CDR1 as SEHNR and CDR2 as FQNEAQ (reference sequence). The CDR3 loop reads CASSSPRGQYF. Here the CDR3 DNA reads TGTGCCAGCAGCTCCCCTAGGGGCCAGTACTTC.

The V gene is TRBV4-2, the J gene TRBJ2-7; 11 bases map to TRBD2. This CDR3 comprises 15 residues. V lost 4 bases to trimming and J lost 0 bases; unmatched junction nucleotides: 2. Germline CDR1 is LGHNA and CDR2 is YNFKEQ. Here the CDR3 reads CASSPTSGNSYEQYF. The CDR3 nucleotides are TGTGCCAGCAGCCCGACTAGCGGGAACTCCTACGAGCAGTACTTC.

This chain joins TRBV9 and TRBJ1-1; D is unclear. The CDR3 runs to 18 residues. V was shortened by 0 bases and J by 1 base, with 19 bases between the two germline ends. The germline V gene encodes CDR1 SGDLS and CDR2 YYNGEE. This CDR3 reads CASSVAGLLPSKNTEAFF. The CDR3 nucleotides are TGTGCCAGCAGCGTAGCTGGGTTGCTACCCTCGAAGAACACTGAAGCTTTCTTT.

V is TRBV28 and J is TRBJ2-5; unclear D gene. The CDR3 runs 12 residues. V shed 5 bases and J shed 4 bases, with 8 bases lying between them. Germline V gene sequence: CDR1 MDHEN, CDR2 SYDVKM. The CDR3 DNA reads TGTGCCAGCAGTGACCCATCAGAGACCCAGTACTTC. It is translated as CASSDPSETQYF.

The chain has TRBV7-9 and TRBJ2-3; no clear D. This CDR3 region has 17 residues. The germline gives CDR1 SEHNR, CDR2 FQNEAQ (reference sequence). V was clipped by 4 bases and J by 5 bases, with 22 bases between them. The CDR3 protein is CASSSPLGASVGDTQYF. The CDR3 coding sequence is TGTGCCAGCAGCTCCCCCCTTGGAGCGAGCGTTGGAGATACGCAGTATTTT.

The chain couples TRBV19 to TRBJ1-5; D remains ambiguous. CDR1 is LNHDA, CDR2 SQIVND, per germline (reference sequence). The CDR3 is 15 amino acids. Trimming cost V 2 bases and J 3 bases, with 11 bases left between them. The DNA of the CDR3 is TGTGCCAGTAGTATACTGGTCAGCTCCAATCAGCCCCAGCATTTT. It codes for CASSILVSSNQPQHF.

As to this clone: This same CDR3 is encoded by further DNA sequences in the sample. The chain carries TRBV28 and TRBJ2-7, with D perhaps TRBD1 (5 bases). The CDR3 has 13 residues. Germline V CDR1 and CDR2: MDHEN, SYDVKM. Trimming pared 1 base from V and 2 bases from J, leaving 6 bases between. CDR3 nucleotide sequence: TGTGCCAGCAGTTTATCACAGGCCTACGAGCAGTACTTC. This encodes CASSLSQAYEQYF. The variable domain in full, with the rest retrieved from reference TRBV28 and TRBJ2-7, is DVKVTQSSRYLVKRTGEKVFLECVQDMDHENMFWYRQDPGLGLRLIYFSYDVKMKEKGDIPEGYSVSREKKERFSLILESASTNQTSMYLCASSLSQAYEQYFGPGTRLTVT.

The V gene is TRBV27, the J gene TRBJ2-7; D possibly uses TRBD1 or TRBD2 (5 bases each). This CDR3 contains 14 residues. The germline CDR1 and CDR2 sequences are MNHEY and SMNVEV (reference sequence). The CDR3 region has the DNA TGTCCCAACCGTGGCAGGGAGCCTTCCTACGAGCAGTACTTC. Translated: CPNRGREPSYEQYF.

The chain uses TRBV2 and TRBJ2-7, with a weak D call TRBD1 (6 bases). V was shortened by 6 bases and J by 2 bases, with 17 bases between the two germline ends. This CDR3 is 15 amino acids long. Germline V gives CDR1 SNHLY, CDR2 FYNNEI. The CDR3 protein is CASRVLGQITYEQYF. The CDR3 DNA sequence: TGTGCCAGCAGGGTACTTGGACAGATAACCTACGAGCAGTACTTC.

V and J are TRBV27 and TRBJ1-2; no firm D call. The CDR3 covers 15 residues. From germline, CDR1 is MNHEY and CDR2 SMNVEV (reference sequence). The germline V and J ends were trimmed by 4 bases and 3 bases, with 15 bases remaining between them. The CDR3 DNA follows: TGTGCCAGCAGTTCGGTAGGGAGGACCTACTATGGCTACACCTTC. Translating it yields CASSSVGRTYYGYTF.

CDR3 DNA sequence: TGTGCCAGCAGCGTAACAGGGTACACTGAAGCTTTCTTT. The encoded protein is CASSVTGYTEAFF. The chain has TRBV9 and TRBJ1-1, with TRBD1 as a possible D gene (6 bases). This CDR3 region has 13 residues. Germline V lookup: CDR1 SGDLS, CDR2 YYNGEE. V was shortened by 1 base and J by 3 bases, with 7 bases between the two germline ends.

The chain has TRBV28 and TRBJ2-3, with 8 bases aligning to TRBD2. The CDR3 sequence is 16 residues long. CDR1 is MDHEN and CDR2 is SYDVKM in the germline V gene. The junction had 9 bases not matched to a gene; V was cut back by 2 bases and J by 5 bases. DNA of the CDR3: TGTGCCAGCAGTTTAATTAAGCGGGAGCAGAAAGATACGCAGTATTTT. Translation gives CASSLIKREQKDTQYF.

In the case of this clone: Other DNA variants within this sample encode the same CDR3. In nucleotides, the CDR3 is TGTGCCAGCAGCGGGGCGGGAGAGGGTTACAATGAGCAGTTCTTC. As protein: CASSGAGEGYNEQFF. The rearrangement joins TRBV9 to TRBJ2-1; 7 nucleotides match TRBD2. The CDR3 spans 15 residues. Germline CDR1 and CDR2: SGDLS and YYNGEE. V shed 3 bases and J 4 bases; nucleotides not matched to a gene: 7.

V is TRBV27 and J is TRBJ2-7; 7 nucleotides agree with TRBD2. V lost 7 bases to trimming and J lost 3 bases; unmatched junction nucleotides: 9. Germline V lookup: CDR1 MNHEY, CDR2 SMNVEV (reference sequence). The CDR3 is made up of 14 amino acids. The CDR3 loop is CASNSGGSSYEQYF. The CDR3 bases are TGTGCCAGCAATAGCGGCGGGAGCAGCTACGAGCAGTACTTC.

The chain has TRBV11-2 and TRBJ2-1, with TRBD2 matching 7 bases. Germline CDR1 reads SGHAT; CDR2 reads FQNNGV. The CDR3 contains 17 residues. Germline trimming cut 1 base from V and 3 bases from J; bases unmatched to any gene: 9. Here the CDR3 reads CASSLVPSGRYYNEQFF. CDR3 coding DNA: TGTGCCAGCAGCTTAGTGCCTAGCGGAAGATACTACAATGAGCAGTTCTTC.

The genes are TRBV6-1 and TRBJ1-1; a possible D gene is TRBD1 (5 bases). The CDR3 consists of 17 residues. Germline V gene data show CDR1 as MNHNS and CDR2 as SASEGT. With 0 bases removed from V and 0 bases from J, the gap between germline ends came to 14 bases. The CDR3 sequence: CASSEAGRVIMNTEAFF. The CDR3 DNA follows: TGTGCCAGCAGTGAAGCGGGCAGGGTAATAATGAACACTGAAGCTTTCTTT.

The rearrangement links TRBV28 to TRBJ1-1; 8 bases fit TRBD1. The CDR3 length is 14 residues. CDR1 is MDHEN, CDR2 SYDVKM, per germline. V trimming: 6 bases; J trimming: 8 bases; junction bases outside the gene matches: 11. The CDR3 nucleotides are TGTGCCAGCAGACCCAGACAGGGGAGGACGGAAGCTTTCTTT. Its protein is CASRPRQGRTEAFF.

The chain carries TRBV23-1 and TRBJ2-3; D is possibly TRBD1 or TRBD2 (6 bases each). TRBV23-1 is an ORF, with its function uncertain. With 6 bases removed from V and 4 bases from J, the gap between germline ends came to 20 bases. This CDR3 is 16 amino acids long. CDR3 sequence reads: CASSPHGGKGADTQYF. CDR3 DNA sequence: TGCGCCAGCAGCCCTCACGGGGGAAAGGGGGCAGATACGCAGTATTTT.

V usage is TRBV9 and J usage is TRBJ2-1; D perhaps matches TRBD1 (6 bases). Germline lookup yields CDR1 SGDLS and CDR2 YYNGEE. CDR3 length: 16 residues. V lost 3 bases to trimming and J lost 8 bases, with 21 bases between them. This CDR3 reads CASSALEGRGRDEQFF. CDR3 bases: TGTGCCAGCAGCGCCCTGGAAGGAAGGGGGAGAGATGAGCAGTTCTTC.

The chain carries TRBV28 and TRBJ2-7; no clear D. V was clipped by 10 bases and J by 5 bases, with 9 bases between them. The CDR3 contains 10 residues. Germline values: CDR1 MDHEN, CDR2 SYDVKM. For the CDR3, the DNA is TGTGCCATCAGCCAAGACGAGCAGTACTTC. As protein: CAISQDEQYF.

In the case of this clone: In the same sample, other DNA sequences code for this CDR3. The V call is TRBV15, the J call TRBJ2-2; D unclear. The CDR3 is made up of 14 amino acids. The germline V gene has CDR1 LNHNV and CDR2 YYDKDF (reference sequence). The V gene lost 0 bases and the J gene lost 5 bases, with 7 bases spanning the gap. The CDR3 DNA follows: TGTGCCACCAGCAGAGATCGGGTTACCGGGGAGCTGTTTTTT. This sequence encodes CATSRDRVTGELFF.

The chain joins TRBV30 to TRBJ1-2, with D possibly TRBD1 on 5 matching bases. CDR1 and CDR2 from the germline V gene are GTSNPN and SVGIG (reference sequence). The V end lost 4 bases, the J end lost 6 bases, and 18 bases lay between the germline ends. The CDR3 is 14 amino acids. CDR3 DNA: TGTGCCTGGACCCTGGGGGGGGGAAGAGATGGCTACACCTTC. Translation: CAWTLGGGRDGYTF.